The 30 T cell receptor beta chains given below trace back to one sample, sequenced in a study of blood T cell repertoires in COVID-19. The method was immunoSEQ multiplex PCR; TCRdb's version includes in-frame clones alone and lacks a portion of them. The top ten hold more than 9% of the sample, which has about 230,000 clones, over 75% seen once. Material for sequencing was peripheral blood. The receptors come from a man in his fifties with COVID-19, enrolled during active disease.

This clone appeared once. The gene calls are TRBV6-5 and TRBJ2-7, with 7 bases aligning to TRBD1. This CDR3 region has 14 residues. Germline CDR1 and CDR2: MNHEY and SVGAGI. Unmatched junction bases numbered 4, after V lost 2 bases and J lost 3 bases. The CDR3 here is CASSYQQGLYEQYF. The DNA for the CDR3 is TGTGCCAGCAGTTACCAACAGGGGCTCTACGAGCAGTACTTC.

This chain joins TRBV6-4 and TRBJ1-1; D is undetermined. Trimming shortened V by 6 bases and J by 4 bases, and 15 bases separated the two germline ends. The CDR3 length is 14 residues. CDR1 and CDR2 (germline): MRHNA, SNTAGT. The CDR3 loop is CASSATKTATEAFF. CDR3 nucleotide sequence: TGTGCCAGCAGCGCGACAAAGACGGCCACTGAAGCTTTCTTT.

The rearrangement joins TRBV6-5 to TRBJ2-7, with a weak D call TRBD1 (6 bases). The CDR3 is 15 amino acids. CDR1 and CDR2 from the germline V gene are MNHEY and SVGAGI. V was pared by 0 bases and J by 6 bases, with 15 bases between. The CDR3 nucleotides are TGTGCCAGCAGTTACTCGATTACAGGGTATTCCGAGCAGTACTTC. Encoded protein: CASSYSITGYSEQYF.

The J gene is TRBJ2-1, the V gene TRBV5-1, with TRBD2 identical over 11 bases. The junction had 9 bases not matched to a gene; V was cut back by 9 bases and J by 4 bases. Germline assignment: CDR1 SGHRS and CDR2 YFSETQ. The CDR3 has 15 residues. Here the CDR3 reads CATKGGTSGYNEQFF. CDR3 DNA sequence: TGCGCCACCAAAGGGGGGACTAGCGGATACAATGAGCAGTTCTTC.

This clone was counted only a few times. The chain couples TRBV3-1 (or the pseudogene TRBV3-2) to TRBJ2-5; 9 bases map to TRBD1. Unmatched junction bases numbered 2, after V lost 3 bases and J lost 0 bases. The CDR3 contains 15 residues. The germline V gene has CDR1 LGHDT and CDR2 YNNKEL (reference sequence). CDR3 sequence: CASSQGQGDQETQYF. As DNA, the CDR3 is TGTGCCAGCAGCCAGGGACAGGGTGACCAAGAGACCCAGTACTTC.

CDR3 bases: TGTGCCAGCAGCGTAGCTCGTCGGTGGAGGTACGAGCAGTACTTC. Translation gives CASSVARRWRYEQYF. The chain combines TRBV9 with TRBJ2-7, with D perhaps matching TRBD2 (5 bases). The V end was cut by 0 bases, the J end by 4 bases, with 14 bases between. The V gene's germline CDR1 is SGDLS and CDR2 YYNGEE. This CDR3 comprises 15 residues.

This sequence joins TRBV28 and TRBJ1-2; weak D call: TRBD1 (6 bases). CDR1 MDHEN and CDR2 SYDVKM come from the germline V gene. The CDR3 is 13 residues long. V lost 4 bases and J 2 bases, leaving 8 bases between the germline ends. This chain's CDR3 is CASSSGQNYGYTF. The CDR3 coding sequence is TGTGCCAGCAGTTCCGGACAGAACTATGGCTACACCTTC.

The chain carries TRBV6-5 and TRBJ1-2; tentative D call: TRBD1 (5 bases). The germline gives CDR1 MNHEY, CDR2 SVGAGI. Trimming pared 2 bases from V and 12 bases from J, leaving 13 bases between. CDR3 length: 12 residues. The CDR3 region is CASSYPTVDDTF. The CDR3 DNA is TGTGCCAGCAGTTACCCGACAGTGGATGACACCTTC.

This clone appeared a single time. CDR3 amino acids: CASSPVVHVSTDTQYF. In nucleotides, the CDR3 is TGTGCCAGCAGCCCCGTGGTACATGTTAGCACAGATACGCAGTATTTT. The chain uses TRBV7-2 and TRBJ2-3; D gene uncertain. Between the trimmed V and J ends, which lost 5 bases and 0 bases, there was a span of 15 bases. This CDR3 is 16 amino acids long. Looked up from germline, CDR1 is SGHTA and CDR2 is FQGNSA.

There are a few counts of this clone. An end of the junction does not agree with germline; a read error may underlie this. The chain employs TRBV7-7 and TRBJ2-5; 10 bases line up with TRBD1. Germline V gives CDR1 SSHAT, CDR2 FNYEAQ (reference sequence). The CDR3 runs to 15 residues. The CDR3 is CASSPRTGGEGTQYF. Here the CDR3 DNA reads TGTGCTAGCAGCCCCCGGACAGGGGGTGAAGGGACCCAGTACTTC.

The V gene is TRBV4-2, the J gene TRBJ1-5; possible D gene TRBD1, 5 bases. CDR3 length: 15 residues. CDR1 is LGHNA and CDR2 is YNFKEQ in the germline V gene. The V and J ends lost 0 bases and 6 bases respectively, with 12 bases between them. CDR3 coding DNA: TGTGCCAGCAGCCAAGATCTGGGGGGTTCTCAGCCCCAGCATTTT. Its protein product is CASSQDLGGSQPQHF.

The genes are TRBV4-1 and TRBJ2-4; D gene unclear. V lost 1 base, J lost 0 bases, and 7 bases lay in between. The CDR3 consists of 15 residues. From germline, CDR1 is MGHRA and CDR2 YSYEKL. CDR3 DNA: TGCGCCAGCAGCCAAGTAGTACTAGCCAAAAACATTCAGTACTTC. Translation gives CASSQVVLAKNIQYF.

The J gene is TRBJ1-1, the V gene TRBV14; D uncertain. V gave up 6 bases and J gave up 0 bases, with 23 bases separating them. The CDR3 totals 18 residues. Germline-derived CDR1 and CDR2 are SGHDN and FVKESK. This CDR3 is CASSSTRDLLNLNTEAFF. CDR3 nucleotides: TGTGCCAGCAGTTCCACTAGAGATTTGCTGAATTTGAACACTGAAGCTTTCTTT.

The chain links TRBV5-1 to TRBJ2-2, with 7 bases fitting TRBD2. V shed 6 bases and J 5 bases; nucleotides not matched to a gene: 7. The V gene's germline CDR1 is SGHRS and CDR2 YFSETQ. CDR3 length: 14 amino acids. CDR3 DNA: TGCGCCAGCACCTCCTTGGGACTAACCGGGGAGCTGTTTTTT. Translating gives CASTSLGLTGELFF.

The rearrangement joins TRBV5-5 to TRBJ2-7; perhaps TRBD2 as D (7 bases). This CDR3 contains 15 residues. Germline loops: CDR1 SGHKS, CDR2 YYEKEE (reference sequence). Trimming removed 0 bases from V and 3 bases from J, with 13 bases in between. CDR3 residues: CASSLVFGGLYEQYF. Here the CDR3 DNA reads TGTGCCAGCAGCTTGGTCTTCGGGGGGCTCTACGAGCAGTACTTC.

V gene TRBV6-2 or TRBV6-3 combines with J gene TRBJ2-1, with 9 bases matching TRBD1. Trimming at V came to 5 bases and at J to 5 bases, leaving 22 bases not matched to a gene. The CDR3 is 20 amino acids. The germline gives CDR1 MNHEY, CDR2 SVGEGT. The chain's CDR3 is CASSPPGTGFDGRFHNEQFF. The CDR3 DNA reads TGTGCCAGCAGTCCGCCCGGGACAGGGTTTGACGGGAGGTTCCACAATGAGCAGTTCTTC.

This chain links TRBV5-8 with TRBJ1-5; TRBD1 matches at 7 bases. The V segment lost 4 bases and the J segment 3 bases; nucleotides outside the gene matches: 4. The germline CDR1 and CDR2 sequences are SGHTS and YDEGEE. The CDR3 is 14 residues long. The CDR3 is CASSPTGYNQPQHF. The CDR3 DNA reads as TGTGCCAGCAGCCCGACAGGGTACAATCAGCCCCAGCATTTT.

V and J are TRBV19 and TRBJ1-1; 7 positions match TRBD1. The J segment lost 0 bases and the V segment lost 6 bases, leaving 10 bases of the junction unmatched. The CDR3 is made up of 16 amino acids. Germline-derived CDR1 and CDR2 are LNHDA and SQIVND (reference sequence). CDR3 residues: CASRPGQLLMNTEAFF. Here the CDR3 DNA reads TGTGCCAGTAGGCCGGGACAGCTACTTATGAACACTGAAGCTTTCTTT.

The CDR3 region is CASTLGTGWDEQYF. The CDR3 nucleotides are TGTGCCAGCACCCTCGGGACAGGGTGGGACGAGCAGTACTTC. The rearrangement joins TRBV28 to TRBJ2-7, with 9 bases that match TRBD1. The CDR3 length is 14 residues. Germline CDR1 and CDR2: MDHEN and SYDVKM. V shed 7 bases and J 5 bases; nucleotides not matched to a gene: 9. Full variable domain (remainder filled in from reference TRBV28 and TRBJ2-7): DVKVTQSSRYLVKRTGEKVFLECVQDMDHENMFWYRQDPGLGLRLIYFSYDVKMKEKGDIPEGYSVSREKKERFSLILESASTNQTSMYLCASTLGTGWDEQYFGPGTRLTVT.

The chain couples TRBV29-1 to TRBJ2-1; no reliable D call. This CDR3 comprises 10 residues. Deletions cut 6 bases from V and 5 bases from J, with 5 bases between. Germline assignment: CDR1 SQVTM and CDR2 ANQGSEA. CDR3 in amino acids: CSVRDNEQFF. Here the CDR3 DNA reads TGCAGCGTCCGGGACAATGAGCAGTTCTTC.

The V and J genes are TRBV12-3 or TRBV12-4 and TRBJ2-2; TRBD1 matches at 10 bases. The CDR3 is 12 residues long. The V segment lost 8 bases and the J segment 7 bases; nucleotides outside the gene matches: 1. The CDR3 here is CASDRGLGELFF. The CDR3 nucleotides are TGTGCCAGCGACAGGGGGCTCGGGGAGCTGTTTTTT.

This chain joins TRBV6-1 and TRBJ2-1; 9 nucleotides align to TRBD2. Germline V CDR1 and CDR2: MNHNS, SASEGT. The V segment lost 2 bases and the J segment 9 bases; nucleotides outside the gene matches: 8. The CDR3 extends over 15 amino acids. The CDR3 loop is CASSELGGRAAEQFF. The CDR3, as DNA: TGTGCCAGCAGTGAATTAGGCGGGAGGGCCGCTGAGCAGTTCTTC.

The gene calls are TRBV18 and TRBJ1-1; D is perhaps TRBD1 (5 bases). The germline gives CDR1 KGHSH, CDR2 LQKENI. The CDR3 contains 15 residues. Deletions cut 3 bases from V and 4 bases from J, with 15 bases between. The CDR3: CASSPNVGAGTEAFF. As DNA, the CDR3 is TGTGCCAGCTCACCGAATGTAGGGGCAGGCACTGAAGCTTTCTTT. The variable domain in full, completed from reference TRBV18 and TRBJ1-1, reads NAGVMQNPRHLVRRRGQEARLRCSPMKGHSHVYWYRQLPEEGLKFMVYLQKENIIDESGMPKERFSAEFPKEGPSILRIQQVVRGDSAAYFCASSPNVGAGTEAFFGQGTRLTVV.

V and J are TRBV5-1 and TRBJ2-1; D might be TRBD2 (6 bases). V shed 1 base and J shed 0 bases, with 11 bases lying between them. Germline V lookup: CDR1 SGHRS, CDR2 YFSETQ. This CDR3 is 16 amino acids long. The CDR3 region has the DNA TGCGCCAGCAGCTTGACATTCGGGAGCTCCTACAATGAGCAGTTCTTC. It yields the protein CASSLTFGSSYNEQFF. The complete variable domain, with remaining parts taken from reference TRBV5-1 and TRBJ2-1, reads KAGVTQTPRYLIKTRGQQVTLSCSPISGHRSVSWYQQTPGQGLQFLFEYFSETQRNKGNFPGRFSGRQFSNSRSEMNVSTLELGDSALYLCASSLTFGSSYNEQFFGPGTRLTVL.

The chain uses TRBV15 and TRBJ2-5, with TRBD1 as a possible D gene (6 bases). Deletions cut 0 bases from V and 5 bases from J, with 10 bases between. Germline CDR1 LNHNV, CDR2 YYDKDF (reference sequence). The CDR3 covers 14 residues. Written as DNA, the CDR3 is TGTGCCACCAGCAGAGATAGGGGGTCGGAGACCCAGTACTTC. Residues: CATSRDRGSETQYF.

The rearrangement uses TRBV10-3 and TRBJ1-4; TRBD1 might be the D (6 bases). CDR1 and CDR2 (germline): ENHRY, SYGVKD. Trimming shortened V by 3 bases and J by 7 bases, and 15 bases separated the two germline ends. The CDR3 loop spans 15 amino acids. The DNA for the CDR3 is TGTGCCATCAGTGATCCGGCCAGGGGTTCTGAAAAACTGTTTTTT. It encodes CAISDPARGSEKLFF.

The chain employs TRBV5-4 and TRBJ2-5; 8 nucleotides agree with TRBD2. CDR1 is SGHNT and CDR2 is YYREEE in the germline V gene (reference sequence). The CDR3 has 18 residues. V trimming: 0 bases; J trimming: 5 bases; junction bases outside the gene matches: 15. CDR3 DNA sequence: TGTGCCAGCAGCTTGGCCAGTGGCGGGAGGCTTCGAGGGGAGACCCAGTACTTC. This gives the protein CASSLASGGRLRGETQYF.

J is TRBJ2-2 and V is TRBV6-6, with D tentatively TRBD1 (6 bases). The V and J ends lost 5 bases and 1 base respectively, with 11 bases between them. Per the germline V gene, CDR1 is MNHNY and CDR2 is SVGAGI (reference sequence). This CDR3 has 15 amino acids. CDR3 coding DNA: TGTGCCAGCAGTATTCACAGGGAGAACACCGGGGAGCTGTTTTTT. This gives the protein CASSIHRENTGELFF.

The chain carries TRBV5-4 and TRBJ2-1; D is possibly TRBD2 (6 bases). This CDR3 spans 16 amino acids. The ends were cut back, 4 bases at V and 5 bases at J, with 19 bases in the middle. Looked up from germline, CDR1 is SGHNT and CDR2 is YYREEE (reference sequence). This CDR3 reads CASSLGGPSWNNEQFF. The CDR3 nucleotides read TGTGCCAGCAGCCTAGGAGGGCCTAGCTGGAACAATGAGCAGTTCTTC.

This clone was found once. The V call is TRBV6-1, the J call TRBJ1-1; 7 bases align to TRBD1. CDR3 length: 15 residues. With 3 bases clipped from V and 1 base from J, the junction kept 5 bases outside the gene matches. Looked up from germline, CDR1 is MNHNS and CDR2 is SASEGT. CDR3 nucleotide sequence: TGTGCCAGCAGTGATCCGGGACAGTCGAACACTGAAGCTTTCTTT. This sequence encodes CASSDPGQSNTEAFF.